A single sample is the source of the 14 T cell receptor beta chains below, sequenced in a study of control samples from healthy donors and cancer patients. TCRdb keeps only in-frame clones here, not all; method: immunoSEQ multiplex PCR. This table has 120,000 or so clones, just over 90% appearing once. Material: PBMCs. The source of these receptors is a man between 50 and 59 years old with head and neck cancer.

As regards this clone: Other DNA sequences within the sample encode an identical CDR3. The gene calls are TRBV10-3 and TRBJ2-1; D unresolved. In germline, CDR1 is ENHRY, CDR2 SYGVKD. V shed 3 bases and J shed 5 bases, with 2 bases lying between them. The CDR3 is 11 residues long. CDR3 sequence (DNA): TGTGCCATCAGTGAAGACAATGAGCAGTTCTTC. It specifies CAISEDNEQFF.

This chain links TRBV7-9 with TRBJ1-6, with 9 positions matching TRBD1. The CDR3 sequence is 14 residues long. V was pared by 3 bases and J by 10 bases, with 4 bases of the junction left unmatched. Germline V gives CDR1 SEHNR, CDR2 FQNEAQ (reference sequence). The DNA for the CDR3 is TGTGCCAGCAGCTTGAACAGGGGGCACTCACCCCTCCACTTT. Translation gives CASSLNRGHSPLHF.

The rearrangement links TRBV2 to TRBJ2-1; D may be TRBD1 or TRBD2 (5 bases each). Germline V CDR1 and CDR2: SNHLY, FYNNEI. This CDR3 contains 15 residues. V was shortened by 3 bases and J by 0 bases, with 9 bases between the two germline ends. This CDR3 reads CASSDGAGSYNEQFF. The CDR3, as DNA: TGTGCCAGCAGTGACGGGGCCGGCTCCTACAATGAGCAGTTCTTC.

This chain joins TRBV30 and TRBJ2-7, with TRBD2 as a possible D gene (7 bases). Germline loops: CDR1 GTSNPN, CDR2 SVGIG (reference sequence). Trimming cost V 5 bases and J 7 bases, with 18 bases left between them. The length of the CDR3 is 13 residues. The CDR3 DNA follows: TGTGCCTGGTGCCTGGGGGGGGCGAGGGAGCAGTACTTC. This translates into CAWCLGGAREQYF.

The chain has TRBV5-4 and TRBJ2-7; 7 bases line up with TRBD2. The CDR3 runs to 15 residues. Germline CDR1 SGHNT, CDR2 YYREEE (reference sequence). After removal of 4 bases from V and 1 base from J, the junction contained 8 bases not matched to a gene. CDR3 sequence (DNA): TGTGCCAGCAGCCCAGGCGGGGGACCATCCTACGAGCAGTACTTC. Translation gives CASSPGGGPSYEQYF. Combining the CDR3 with reference TRBV5-4 and TRBJ2-7 gives the whole variable domain ETGVTQSPTHLIKTRGQQVTLRCSSQSGHNTVSWYQQALGQGPQFIFQYYREEENGRGNFPPRFSGLQFPNYSSELNVNALELDDSALYLCASSPGGGPSYEQYFGPGTRLTVT.

The chain links TRBV2 to TRBJ1-6, with D maybe TRBD1 (6 bases). The CDR3 length is 14 residues. V was trimmed by 6 bases and J by 9 bases, leaving 15 bases between them. Per germline, CDR1 SNHLY and CDR2 FYNNEI. The CDR3 is CASRTGGIISPLHF. The CDR3 nucleotides are TGTGCCAGCAGGACAGGAGGAATAATTTCACCCCTCCACTTT.

This sequence joins TRBV6-5 and TRBJ2-3; 9 bases match TRBD2. This CDR3 contains 13 residues. The germline gives CDR1 MNHEY, CDR2 SVGAGI. V lost 6 bases and J lost 8; bases outside the gene matches: 6. CDR3 in amino acids: CASRAGGPGTQYF. Written as DNA, the CDR3 is TGTGCCAGCAGGGCGGGGGGGCCTGGTACGCAGTATTTT.

The chain uses TRBV28 and TRBJ2-3; possibly TRBD1 for D (5 bases). The ends were cut back, 3 bases at V and 4 bases at J, with 14 bases in the middle. Germline CDR1 MDHEN, CDR2 SYDVKM. The CDR3 runs 15 residues. The CDR3 reads CASSLIWGEPDTQYF. Written as DNA, the CDR3 is TGTGCCAGCAGTTTGATTTGGGGCGAGCCAGATACGCAGTATTTT.

The chain is built from TRBV4-3 and TRBJ1-2; D may be TRBD1 (6 bases). Germline CDR1 LGHNA, CDR2 YSLEER. V was clipped by 4 bases and J by 6 bases, with 15 bases between them. The CDR3 is made up of 14 amino acids. The DNA for the CDR3 is TGCGCCAGCAGCCGACAGGCCTCGGAAGATGGCTACACCTTC. The encoded protein is CASSRQASEDGYTF.

The chain combines TRBV7-9 with TRBJ2-3; weak D call: TRBD1 (5 bases). Germline-derived CDR1 and CDR2 are SEHNR and FQNEAQ (reference sequence). This CDR3 region has 14 residues. Trimming removed 5 bases at V and 4 bases at J, with 13 bases between. The CDR3 DNA sequence: TGTGCCAGCAGCAGGACATCCTACCCAGATACGCAGTATTTT. This translates into CASSRTSYPDTQYF.

The gene calls are TRBV4-2 and TRBJ1-6; 7 bases match TRBD1. This CDR3 has 17 residues. Germline V CDR1 and CDR2: LGHNA, YNFKEQ. V lost 1 base and J lost 7; bases outside the gene matches: 10. The CDR3 DNA reads as TGTGCCAGCAGCCAAGCTGGCAGGGGGGTTTTCAATTCACCCCTCCACTTT. Its translation is CASSQAGRGVFNSPLHF.

The chain has TRBV7-8 and TRBJ2-1; D may correspond to TRBD1 or TRBD2 (6 bases each). The V and J ends lost 4 bases and 6 bases respectively, with 19 bases between them. This CDR3 has 16 amino acids. Germline V CDR1 and CDR2: SGHVS, FQNEAQ. CDR3 nucleotides: TGTGCCAGCAGCTGGTGGGGGGACAACGGGGGCAATGAGCAGTTCTTC. Encoded protein: CASSWWGDNGGNEQFF.

This chain links TRBV3-1 (or the pseudogene TRBV3-2) with TRBJ1-1; D remains unclear. The CDR3 has 13 amino acids. Germline lookup yields CDR1 LGHDT and CDR2 YNNKEL (reference sequence). V was pared by 4 bases and J by 0 bases, with 6 bases between. CDR3 residues: CASSLRLNTEAFF. CDR3 DNA sequence: TGTGCCAGCAGCCTACGGTTGAACACTGAAGCTTTCTTT.

In its sample, this clone was seen once. This chain's CDR3 is CATSDGVSDTEAFF. CDR3 DNA sequence: TGTGCCACCAGTGATGGGGTTAGCGACACTGAAGCTTTCTTT. The chain links TRBV24-1 to TRBJ1-1, with D uncertain. V dropped 3 bases and J dropped 3 bases, with 10 bases sitting between them. This CDR3 spans 14 amino acids. Germline assignment: CDR1 KGHDR and CDR2 SFDVKD.